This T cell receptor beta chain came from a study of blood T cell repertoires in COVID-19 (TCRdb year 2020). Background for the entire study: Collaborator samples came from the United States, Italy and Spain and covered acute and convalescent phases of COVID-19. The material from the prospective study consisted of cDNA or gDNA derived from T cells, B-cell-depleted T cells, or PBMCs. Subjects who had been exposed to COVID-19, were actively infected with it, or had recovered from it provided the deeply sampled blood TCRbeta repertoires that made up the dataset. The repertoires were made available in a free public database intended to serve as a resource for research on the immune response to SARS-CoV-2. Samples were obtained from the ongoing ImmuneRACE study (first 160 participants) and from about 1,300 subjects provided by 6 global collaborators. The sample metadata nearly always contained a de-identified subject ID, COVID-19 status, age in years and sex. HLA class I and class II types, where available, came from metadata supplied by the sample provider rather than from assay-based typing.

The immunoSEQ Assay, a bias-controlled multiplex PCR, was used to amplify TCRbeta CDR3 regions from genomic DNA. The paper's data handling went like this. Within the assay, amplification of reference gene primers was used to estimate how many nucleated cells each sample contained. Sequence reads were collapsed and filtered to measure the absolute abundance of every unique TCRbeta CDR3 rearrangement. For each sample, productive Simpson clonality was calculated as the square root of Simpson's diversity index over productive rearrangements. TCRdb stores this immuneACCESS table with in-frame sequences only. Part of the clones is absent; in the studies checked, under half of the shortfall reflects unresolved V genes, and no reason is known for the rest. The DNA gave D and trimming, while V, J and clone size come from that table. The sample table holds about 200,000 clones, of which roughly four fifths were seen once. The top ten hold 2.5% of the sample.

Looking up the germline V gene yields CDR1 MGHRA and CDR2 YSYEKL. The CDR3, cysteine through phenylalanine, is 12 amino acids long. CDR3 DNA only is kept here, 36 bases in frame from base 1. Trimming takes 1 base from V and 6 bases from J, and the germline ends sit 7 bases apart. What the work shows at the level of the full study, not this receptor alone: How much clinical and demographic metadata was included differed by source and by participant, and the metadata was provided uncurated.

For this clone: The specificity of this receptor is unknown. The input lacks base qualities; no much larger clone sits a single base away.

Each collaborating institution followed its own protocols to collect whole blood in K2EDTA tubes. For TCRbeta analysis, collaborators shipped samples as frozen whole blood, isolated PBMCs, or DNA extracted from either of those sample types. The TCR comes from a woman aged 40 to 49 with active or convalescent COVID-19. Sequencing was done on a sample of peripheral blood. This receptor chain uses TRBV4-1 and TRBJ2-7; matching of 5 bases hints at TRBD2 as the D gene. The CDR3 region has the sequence CASSQVLGEQYF. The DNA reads TGCGCCAGCAGCCAAGTACTAGGCGAGCAGTACTTC.